These T cell receptor beta chains were read from a single sample in a study of blood T cell repertoires in COVID-19. Profiled with immunoSEQ multiplex PCR; TCRdb holds only in-frame clones, not every one. This table has 490,000 or so clones, roughly 90% appearing once. The sample taken for sequencing was PBMCs or T cells enriched from blood (not recorded which). The receptors originated from a middle-aged woman who had recovered from COVID-19. Each CDR3 is given with its conserved first and last residue. Only some rows state a clone size, as once, few, many or a class for expanded clones.

size | J | V | CDR3
. | TRBJ2-7 | TRBV28 | CASRDRAWEQYF
once | TRBJ2-7 | TRBV19 | CASSYQGFHEQYF
. | TRBJ1-1 | TRBV4-3 | CASSQGGGLMNTEAFF
. | TRBJ1-2 | TRBV29-1 | CSVDCNPSSPSRYGYTF
. | TRBJ1-2 | TRBV5-1 | CASSERYRTVYGYTF
. | TRBJ2-1 | TRBV2 | CASSELSGRNSYNEQFF
. | TRBJ2-5 | TRBV5-1 | CASSLQGYQETQYF
. | TRBJ2-7 | TRBV19 | CASSPNYSYEQYF
. | TRBJ1-1 | TRBV4-3 | CASSPADRGGSAFF
few | TRBJ1-4 | TRBV4-2 | CASSSRDSTTNEKLFF
. | TRBJ1-2 | TRBV11-2 | CASSLSTGTPNYGYTF
. | TRBJ1-5 | TRBV19 | CASSNGPGARSNQPQHF
. | TRBJ1-3 | TRBV15 | CATPRQGWVDTIYF
. | TRBJ1-1 | TRBV19 | CASSMAGLNTEAFF